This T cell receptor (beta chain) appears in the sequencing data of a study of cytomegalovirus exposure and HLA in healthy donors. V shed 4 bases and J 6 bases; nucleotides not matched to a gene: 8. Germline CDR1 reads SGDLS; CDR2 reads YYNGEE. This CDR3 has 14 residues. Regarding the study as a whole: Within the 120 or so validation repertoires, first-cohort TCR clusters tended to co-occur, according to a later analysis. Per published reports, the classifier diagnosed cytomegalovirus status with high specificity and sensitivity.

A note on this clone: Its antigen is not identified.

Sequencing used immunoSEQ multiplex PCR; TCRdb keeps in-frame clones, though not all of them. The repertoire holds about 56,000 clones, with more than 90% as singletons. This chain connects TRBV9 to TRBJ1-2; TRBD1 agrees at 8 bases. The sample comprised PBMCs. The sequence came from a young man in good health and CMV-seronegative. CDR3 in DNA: TGTGCCAGCAGCCGTCCGGGACAGGTGGATGGCTACACCTTC. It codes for CASSRPGQVDGYTF.